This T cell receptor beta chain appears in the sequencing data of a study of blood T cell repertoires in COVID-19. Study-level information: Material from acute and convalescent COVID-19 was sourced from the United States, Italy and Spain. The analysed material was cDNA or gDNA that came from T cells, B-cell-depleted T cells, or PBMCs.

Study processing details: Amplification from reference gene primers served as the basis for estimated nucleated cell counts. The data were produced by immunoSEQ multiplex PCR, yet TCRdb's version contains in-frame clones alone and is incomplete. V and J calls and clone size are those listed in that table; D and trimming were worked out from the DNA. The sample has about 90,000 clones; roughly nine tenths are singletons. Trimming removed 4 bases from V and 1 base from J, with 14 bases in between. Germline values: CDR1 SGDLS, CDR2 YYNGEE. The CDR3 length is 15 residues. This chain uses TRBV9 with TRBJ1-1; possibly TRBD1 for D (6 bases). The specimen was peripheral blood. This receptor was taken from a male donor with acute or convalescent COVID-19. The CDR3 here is CASSKRDTSNTEAFF. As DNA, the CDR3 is TGTGCCAGCAGCAAACGGGACACCTCGAACACTGAAGCTTTCTTT.